The TCR beta chain described here comes from a study of human T cells and chemical hapten exposure. CDR1 is SGHAT, CDR2 FQDESV, per germline (reference sequence). Trimming took 1 base from V and 3 from J; bases not matched to a gene: 1. This CDR3 comprises 14 residues. Specified time point: patch test 3, about 24 weeks after DPC sensitization. Stated treatment: therapeutic diphenylcyclopropenone sensitization with weekly scalp DPC. Alopecia patients between 18 and 70 years old and suitable for DPC were used as donors. TCRdb re-analysed the RACE reads in MiXCR, keeping a single row per CDR3 protein. The sample consists of about 160,000 distinct CDR3 sequences, about 30% of them appearing once.

The sequencing used whole blood, collected in connection with sensitization to the hapten diphenylcyclopropenone (DPC). The sequence was obtained from a woman between 18 and 29 years old with alopecia areata. Some clones in this sample may be carry-over from other donors' samples. The chain carries TRBV11-1 and TRBJ2-7; 9 nucleotides line up with TRBD2. CDR3 protein: CASSLGLADYEQYF. The CDR3 DNA sequence: TGTGCCAGCAGCTTAGGACTAGCGGACTACGAGCAGTACTTC.